Below are 28 T cell receptor beta chains sequenced from a single sample in a study of T cell responses to AZD1222 COVID-19 vaccine (dated by TCRdb to about 2021). The sample's time point label is to be understood as: baseline before first vaccination. Library method: the immunoSEQ multiplex PCR assay. Sourced from immuneACCESS, this table was stored by TCRdb with only in-frame sequences that have V and J called. A share of the clones is absent; for the studies checked, an unresolved V gene accounts for under half, and the remainder has no known explanation. This sample gives some 160,000 clones in total; approximately 90% of them show up just once. Less than 5.5% of the sample is held by the ten biggest clonotypes. The sample here was peripheral blood, taken on day 0 of AZD1222 vaccination. All receptors come from an adult in good health.

The V gene is TRBV7-6, the J gene TRBJ2-7; 9 nucleotides agree with TRBD2. V lost 1 base and J lost 2; bases outside the gene matches: 6. This CDR3 region has 16 residues. CDR1 and CDR2 from the germline V gene are SGHVS and FNYEAQ. The CDR3, as DNA: TGTGCCAGCAGCTTAGAAGCGGGAGGATCCCCCTACGAGCAGTACTTC. As protein: CASSLEAGGSPYEQYF.

This chain links TRBV6-6 with TRBJ2-7; maybe TRBD1 (5 bases). Trimming removed 8 bases from V and 3 bases from J, with 14 bases in between. This CDR3 has 13 residues. Germline CDR1 reads MNHNY; CDR2 reads SVGAGI (reference sequence). This chain's CDR3 is CASQGQGIYEQYF. The CDR3, as DNA: TGTGCCAGCCAGGGCCAGGGAATCTACGAGCAGTACTTC.

This clone was found a few times. The chain carries TRBV4-1 and TRBJ1-5; the D gene is possibly TRBD1 (5 bases). The CDR3 length is 14 residues. V lost 0 bases to trimming and J lost 5 bases, with 8 bases between them. Germline V CDR1 and CDR2: MGHRA, YSYEKL. In nucleotides, the CDR3 is TGCGCCAGCAGCCAAGAATGGGGGGATCAGCCCCAGCATTTT. It encodes CASSQEWGDQPQHF.

The CDR3 region has the DNA TGTGCCGGGGGACAGGGGCTATATTTCACAGATACGCAGTATTTT. This translates into CAGGQGLYFTDTQYF. J is TRBJ2-3 and V is TRBV6-5, with 10 positions matching TRBD1. Germline CDR1 is MNHEY and CDR2 is SVGAGI. The CDR3 is 15 amino acids. With 11 bases clipped from V and 2 bases from J, the junction kept 10 bases outside the gene matches.

This chain connects TRBV25-1 to TRBJ2-7; D is unclear. CDR3 length: 11 residues. Germline V gene sequence: CDR1 MGHDK, CDR2 SYGVNS. V gave up 3 bases and J gave up 7 bases, with 7 bases separating them. CDR3: CASSEGAEQYF. The DNA for the CDR3 is TGTGCCAGCAGTGAGGGTGCGGAGCAGTACTTC.

V and J are TRBV28 and TRBJ1-1; D is undetermined. Germline V gene lookup returns CDR1 MDHEN and CDR2 SYDVKM. Trimming removed 4 bases at V and 1 base at J, with 16 bases between. The CDR3 is 16 amino acids. The CDR3 loop reads CASSSPESRPNTEAFF. The CDR3 DNA reads TGTGCCAGCAGTTCCCCAGAAAGCCGACCGAACACTGAAGCTTTCTTT. Drawing the rest from reference TRBV28 and TRBJ1-1, the complete variable domain is DVKVTQSSRYLVKRTGEKVFLECVQDMDHENMFWYRQDPGLGLRLIYFSYDVKMKEKGDIPEGYSVSREKKERFSLILESASTNQTSMYLCASSSPESRPNTEAFFGQGTRLTVV.

The genes are TRBV19 and TRBJ1-5, with a tentative D call TRBD1 (6 bases). Germline assignment: CDR1 LNHDA and CDR2 SQIVND (reference sequence). V was trimmed by 11 bases and J by 4 bases, leaving 18 bases between them. The CDR3 is 14 residues long. This chain's CDR3 is CASARGAWNQPQHF. In nucleotides, the CDR3 is TGTGCCTCAGCCCGGGGGGCTTGGAATCAGCCCCAGCATTTT.

Here the CDR3 reads CASSYSGTSYNEQFF. CDR3 in DNA: TGTGCCAGCAGCTATTCCGGGACTAGCTACAATGAGCAGTTCTTC. The chain combines TRBV11-3 with TRBJ2-1; 8 nucleotides align to TRBD2. CDR1 and CDR2 from the germline V gene are SGHNT and YENEEA. V trimming: 4 bases; J trimming: 3 bases; junction bases outside the gene matches: 5. The CDR3 length is 15 residues.

This clone appeared once. The CDR3 bases are TGTGCCTGGAGTCCAGCGGGACCTCTCAAGCAGTACTTC. Translated: CAWSPAGPLKQYF. The J gene is TRBJ2-7, the V gene TRBV30; 7 bases line up with TRBD2. Germline CDR1 reads GTSNPN; CDR2 reads SVGIG (reference sequence). The CDR3 is made up of 13 amino acids. V gave up 2 bases and J gave up 8 bases; unmatched junction bases: 9. Full variable domain (outside the CDR3, taken from reference TRBV30 and TRBJ2-7): SQTIHQWPATLVQPVGSPLSLECTVEGTSNPNLYWYRQAAGRGLQLLFYSVGIGQISSEVPQNLSASRPQDRQFILSSKKLLLSDSGFYLCAWSPAGPLKQYFGPGTRLTVT.

V gene TRBV18 combines with J gene TRBJ1-4; D gene unclear. CDR3 length equals 13 residues. Trimming stripped 5 bases from V and 0 bases from J, with 4 bases between. Germline assignment: CDR1 KGHSH and CDR2 LQKENI. The CDR3 here is CASSTATNEKLFF. The CDR3 region has the DNA TGTGCCAGCTCAACAGCAACTAATGAAAAACTGTTTTTT.

The chain links TRBV5-1 to TRBJ2-2, with 12 positions matching TRBD2. Germline CDR1 and CDR2: SGHRS and YFSETQ. The ends lost 4 bases at V and 5 bases at J; junction bases unmatched: 6. This CDR3 is 16 amino acids long. CDR3 in amino acids: CASSPRLAGVTGELFF. CDR3 in DNA: TGCGCCAGCAGCCCAAGACTAGCGGGAGTAACCGGGGAGCTGTTTTTT.

This clone was seen a few times. This chain joins TRBV3-1 (or the pseudogene TRBV3-2) and TRBJ1-6; D not resolved. CDR1 and CDR2 from the germline V gene are LGHDT and YNNKEL (reference sequence). This CDR3 has 13 residues. V was trimmed by 0 bases and J by 9 bases, leaving 6 bases between them. The CDR3 spells CASSQDSASPLHF. Here the CDR3 DNA reads TGTGCCAGCAGCCAAGATTCGGCTTCACCCCTCCACTTT.

J is TRBJ1-4 and V is TRBV12-3 or TRBV12-4; a weak D match, TRBD1 (5 bases). CDR3 length equals 13 residues. Trimming removed 2 bases from V and 8 bases from J, with 9 bases in between. CDR3 DNA sequence: TGTGCCAGCAGTTTAAGGGGTCGGGAAAAACTGTTTTTT. As protein: CASSLRGREKLFF.

J is TRBJ2-6 and V is TRBV6-4, with D uncertain. This CDR3 is 14 amino acids long. Trimming removed 3 bases at V and 4 bases at J, with 7 bases between. Germline V CDR1 and CDR2: MRHNA, SNTAGT. DNA for the CDR3: TGTGCCAGCAGTGAGGGCTCCGGGGCCAACGTCCTGACTTTC. This codes for CASSEGSGANVLTF.

The sample holds a few counts of this clone. The chain is built from TRBV3-1 (or the pseudogene TRBV3-2) and TRBJ1-2, with TRBD1 matching 7 bases. Germline CDR1 reads LGHDT; CDR2 reads YNNKEL (reference sequence). Losses at the gene ends were 0 bases for V and 4 bases for J; bases not matched to a gene: 2. The CDR3 spans 14 residues. DNA for the CDR3: TGTGCCAGCAGCCAAGAGACAGGGCCCTATGGCTACACCTTC. Translated: CASSQETGPYGYTF.

This clone was detected only once. The CDR3 DNA reads TGTGCCAGCAGCTCCTACAGGGGGCGCAGGGATACGCAGTATTTT. Encoded protein: CASSSYRGRRDTQYF. This chain joins TRBV11-2 and TRBJ2-3; 9 bases match TRBD1. CDR1 and CDR2 from the germline V gene are SGHAT and FQNNGV. The CDR3 is 15 amino acids. The junction had 8 bases not matched to a gene; V was cut back by 4 bases and J by 6 bases.

The CDR3 here is CASSTWNEQFF. CDR3 coding DNA: TGTGCCAGTAGTACCTGGAATGAGCAGTTCTTC. The chain combines TRBV19 with TRBJ2-1; D not certain. The CDR3 runs to 11 residues. From germline, CDR1 is LNHDA and CDR2 SQIVND (reference sequence). Deletions cut 4 bases from V and 7 bases from J, with 5 bases between.

This clone was counted once. The V call is TRBV2, the J call TRBJ1-1; unclear D gene. Germline V gene sequence: CDR1 SNHLY, CDR2 FYNNEI. Trimming stripped 8 bases from V and 2 bases from J, with 12 bases between. The CDR3 is 13 residues long. CDR3 coding DNA: TGTGCCAGCTACCGCGATTCTAACACTGAAGCTTTCTTT. Residues: CASYRDSNTEAFF.

The CDR3 region has the DNA TGTGCCTGGAGTGTAACCCGGATGTCTCCCGGGGAGCTGTTTTTT. Translating it yields CAWSVTRMSPGELFF. This chain connects TRBV30 to TRBJ2-2; no clear D gene. This CDR3 comprises 15 residues. The V gene's germline CDR1 is GTSNPN and CDR2 SVGIG (reference sequence). V gave up 0 bases and J gave up 6 bases, with 14 bases separating them.

With regard to this clone: At one end, the junction sequence differs from germline, possibly due to a read error. The V call is TRBV2, the J call TRBJ1-1, with a tentative D call TRBD1 (5 bases). CDR3 length equals 14 residues. Germline V gives CDR1 SNHLY, CDR2 FYNNEI. The chain's CDR3 is CASRGESKSTYPDF. As DNA, the CDR3 is TGTGCCAGCAGGGGGGAATCGAAATCAACCTACCCCGATTTT.

This clone is a singleton in its sample. This rearrangement joins TRBV4-1 to TRBJ2-7; D may be TRBD2 (5 bases). The CDR3 loop spans 16 amino acids. Germline V CDR1 and CDR2: MGHRA, YSYEKL. V was clipped by 1 base and J by 0 bases, with 13 bases between them. The CDR3 sequence: CASSQGNLEDSYEQYF. For the CDR3, the DNA is TGCGCCAGCAGCCAAGGGAACTTGGAGGACTCCTACGAGCAGTACTTC.

This chain links TRBV5-4 with TRBJ1-2, with 8 bases matching TRBD1. Germline assignment: CDR1 SGHNT and CDR2 YYREEE (reference sequence). This CDR3 is 14 amino acids long. Losses at the gene ends were 4 bases for V and 6 bases for J; bases not matched to a gene: 8. The DNA of the CDR3 is TGTGCCAGCAGCAGAGGACAGGGAGATAATGGCTACACCTTC. Its protein is CASSRGQGDNGYTF.

The gene calls are TRBV28 and TRBJ2-7; 14 bases agree with TRBD2. The CDR3 consists of 14 residues. V was clipped by 6 bases and J by 10 bases; unmatched bases: 8. CDR1 is MDHEN and CDR2 is SYDVKM in the germline V gene. CDR3 sequence: CASRPPGLAGEQYF. DNA for the CDR3: TGTGCCAGCAGACCTCCGGGACTAGCGGGAGAACAGTACTTC.

This clone was found once. In DNA form, the CDR3 reads TGCAGCGTGGGTTGGACAGGTACCTACAATGAGCAGTTCTTC. This encodes CSVGWTGTYNEQFF. The chain couples TRBV29-1 to TRBJ2-1; 7 bases are shared with TRBD1. V gave up 6 bases and J gave up 2 bases; unmatched junction bases: 7. Germline lookup yields CDR1 SQVTM and CDR2 ANQGSEA. CDR3 length equals 14 residues.

V gene TRBV24-1 combines with J gene TRBJ1-5, with a tentative D call TRBD1 (5 bases). The CDR3 is made up of 15 amino acids. V shed 6 bases and J shed 2 bases, with 13 bases lying between them. Per the germline V gene, CDR1 is KGHDR and CDR2 is SFDVKD. The CDR3 DNA reads TGTGCCACCAGTCGGGCAGGGCCAGGCAATCAGCCCCAGCATTTT. This encodes CATSRAGPGNQPQHF.

The V gene is TRBV10-1, the J gene TRBJ1-5; perhaps TRBD1 as D (5 bases). Germline loops: CDR1 WNHNN, CDR2 SYGVQD (reference sequence). Trimming shortened V by 4 bases and J by 9 bases, and 13 bases separated the two germline ends. The CDR3 sequence is 13 residues long. The CDR3: CASSARAEGPQHF. The CDR3 bases are TGCGCCAGCAGTGCCAGGGCCGAGGGGCCCCAGCATTTT.

The V and J genes are TRBV4-1 and TRBJ2-7; TRBD1 agrees at 11 bases. Per germline, CDR1 MGHRA and CDR2 YSYEKL. This CDR3 spans 16 amino acids. Trimming took 4 bases from V and 6 from J; bases not matched to a gene: 11. The CDR3 DNA follows: TGCGCCAGCAGCCTAAGTGGACAGGGGGCAGGTACCGAGCAGTACTTC. Residues: CASSLSGQGAGTEQYF.

This clone was recorded only once. The V gene is TRBV10-3, the J gene TRBJ1-3, with 7 positions matching TRBD1. This CDR3 has 16 residues. CDR1 ENHRY and CDR2 SYGVKD come from the germline V gene. V shed 2 bases and J 2 bases; nucleotides not matched to a gene: 6. For the CDR3, the DNA is TGTGCCATCAGTGAGAAGGGGGCTAGTACTGGAAACACCATATATTTT. Translating it yields CAISEKGASTGNTIYF.